Described below is a single T cell receptor (beta chain) sequence and its context. Germline CDR1 is MNHEY and CDR2 is SVGAGI. The CDR3 is 14 residues long. V lost 7 bases, J lost 0 bases, and 13 bases lay in between. Treatment of the sample: 15 to 20 received Ad26.COV2.S at low or high dose, single or two shots; about five received placebo; per-sample allocation not given. The samples date from day 63 after the first vaccine or placebo injection. The sample came from a Boston adult aged 18-55 years. This sample was taken from a study of Ad26.COV2.S vaccination and SARS-CoV-2 variants. Sequencing was performed with immunoSEQ multiplex PCR; in TCRdb, only in-frame clones are kept and a portion is missing. The table lists about 350,000 clones, about 89% of them singletons.

The genes are TRBV6-5 and TRBJ2-7; D call uncertain. This TCR derives from a person between 18 and 59 years old who received the Ad26.COV2.S COVID-19 vaccine or a placebo. Sequencing was performed on peripheral blood, taken in a trial of Ad26.COV2.S vaccine versus placebo. DNA for the CDR3: TGTGCCAGCATATTGGCCCGCGGCTCCTACGAGCAGTACTTC. As protein: CASILARGSYEQYF.